This T cell receptor (beta chain) emerged from a study of PD-1 blockade in classical Hodgkin lymphoma. This clone is a singleton in its sample. Antigen: not known. All trial patients relapsed after autologous stem cell transplantation. Method: immunoSEQ multiplex PCR; TCRdb's copy keeps in-frame clones and lacks some. The sample shows about 110,000 clones, about 88% of them seen only once. Study-level results: Repertoires differed for reasons still undefined, possibly disease activity or prior therapy. Patients who responded completely had about the same baseline diversity as newly diagnosed patients. Diminished baseline TCR diversity has been reported in newly diagnosed patients relative to healthy donors.

V shed 1 base and J shed 4 bases, with 7 bases lying between them. CDR1 is SEHNR and CDR2 is FQNEAQ in the germline V gene (reference sequence). This CDR3 comprises 13 residues. The sequence came from a human donor with classical Hodgkin lymphoma. This chain connects TRBV7-9 to TRBJ1-1, with unresolved D. The specimen comprised peripheral blood mononuclear cells (PBMCs), sampled before the second cycle of nivolumab. CDR3: CASSLDLGTEAFF. CDR3 nucleotides: TGTGCCAGCAGCTTAGATTTGGGCACTGAAGCTTTCTTT. Combining the CDR3 with reference TRBV7-9 and TRBJ1-1 gives the whole variable domain DTGVSQNPRHKITKRGQNVTFRCDPISEHNRLYWYRQTLGQGPEFLTYFQNEAQLEKSRLLSDRFSAERPKGSFSTLEIQRTEQGDSAMYLCASSLDLGTEAFFGQGTRLTVV.